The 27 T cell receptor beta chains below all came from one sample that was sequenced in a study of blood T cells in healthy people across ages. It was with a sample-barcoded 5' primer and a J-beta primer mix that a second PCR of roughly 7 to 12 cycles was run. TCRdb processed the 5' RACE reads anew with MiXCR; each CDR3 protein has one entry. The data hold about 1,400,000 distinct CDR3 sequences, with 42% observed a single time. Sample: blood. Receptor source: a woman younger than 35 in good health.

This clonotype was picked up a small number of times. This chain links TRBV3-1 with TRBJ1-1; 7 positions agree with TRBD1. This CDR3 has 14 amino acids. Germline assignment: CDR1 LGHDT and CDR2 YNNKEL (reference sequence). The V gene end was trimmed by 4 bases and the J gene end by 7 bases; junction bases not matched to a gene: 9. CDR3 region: CASSLDGGDSEAFF. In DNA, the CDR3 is TGTGCCAGCAGCCTGGATGGGGGGGACAGTGAAGCTTTCTTT.

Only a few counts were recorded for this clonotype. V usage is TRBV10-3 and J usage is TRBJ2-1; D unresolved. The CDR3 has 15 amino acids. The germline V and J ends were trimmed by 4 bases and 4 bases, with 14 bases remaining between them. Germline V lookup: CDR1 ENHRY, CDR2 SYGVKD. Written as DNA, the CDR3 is TGTGCCATCAGTGGGGGAAGTGGGTCGTACAATGAGCAGTTCTTC. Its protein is CAISGGSGSYNEQFF.

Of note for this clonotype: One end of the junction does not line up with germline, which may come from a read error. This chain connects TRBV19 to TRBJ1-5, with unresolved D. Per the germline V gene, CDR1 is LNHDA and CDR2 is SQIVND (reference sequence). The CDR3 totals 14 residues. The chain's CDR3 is CASNMGASNQPQHF. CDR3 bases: TGTGCGAGTAATATGGGAGCCAGCAATCAGCCCCAGCATTTT.

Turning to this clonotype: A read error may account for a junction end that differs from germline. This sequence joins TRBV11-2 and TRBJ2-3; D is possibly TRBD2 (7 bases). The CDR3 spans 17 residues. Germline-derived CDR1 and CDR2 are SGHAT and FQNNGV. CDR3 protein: CTSSLVGGASLGDTQYF. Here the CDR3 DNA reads TGTACCAGCAGCTTAGTGGGGGGGGCGAGTTTGGGGGATACGCAGTATTTT. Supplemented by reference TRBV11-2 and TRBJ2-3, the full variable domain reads EAGVAQSPRYKIIEKRQSVAFWCNPISGHATLYWYQQILGQGPKLLIQFQNNGVVDDSQLPKDRFSAERLKGVDSTLKIQPAKLEDSAVYLCTSSLVGGASLGDTQYFGPGTRLTVL.

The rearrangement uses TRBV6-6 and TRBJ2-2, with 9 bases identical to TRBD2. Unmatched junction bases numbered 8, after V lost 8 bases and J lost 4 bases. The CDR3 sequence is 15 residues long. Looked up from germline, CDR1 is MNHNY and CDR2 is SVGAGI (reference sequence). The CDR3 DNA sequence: TGTGCCAGCCGGGAGAGCGGGGGGAGCACCGGGGAGCTGTTTTTT. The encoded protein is CASRESGGSTGELFF.

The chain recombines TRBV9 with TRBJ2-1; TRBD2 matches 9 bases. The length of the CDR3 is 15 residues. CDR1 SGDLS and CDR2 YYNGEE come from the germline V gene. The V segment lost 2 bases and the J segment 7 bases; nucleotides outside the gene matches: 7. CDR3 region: CASSVSGGVRNEQFF. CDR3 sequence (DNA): TGTGCCAGCAGCGTTAGCGGGGGTGTGAGAAATGAGCAGTTCTTC.

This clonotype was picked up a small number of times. The CDR3 sequence is CASSAGLAAHYGYTF. The CDR3 DNA follows: TGTGCCAGCAGCGCCGGACTTGCTGCCCACTATGGCTACACCTTC. V is TRBV9 and J is TRBJ1-2; D unclear. The V end lost 3 bases, the J end lost 3 bases, and 15 bases lay between the germline ends. The CDR3 sequence is 15 residues long. Germline CDR1 and CDR2: SGDLS and YYNGEE.

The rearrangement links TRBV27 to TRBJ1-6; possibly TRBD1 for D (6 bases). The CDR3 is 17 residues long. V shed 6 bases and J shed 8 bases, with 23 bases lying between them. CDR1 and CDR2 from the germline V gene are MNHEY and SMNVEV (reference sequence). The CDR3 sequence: CASSPTPKGGSDSPLHF. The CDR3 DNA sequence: TGTGCCAGCAGCCCCACTCCTAAGGGGGGGTCTGATTCACCCCTCCACTTT.

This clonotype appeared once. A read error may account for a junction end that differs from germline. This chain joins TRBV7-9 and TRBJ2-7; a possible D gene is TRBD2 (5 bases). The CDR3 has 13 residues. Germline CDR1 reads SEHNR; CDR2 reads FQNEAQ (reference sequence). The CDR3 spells CASSLEFDYGQYF. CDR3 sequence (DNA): TGTGCCAGCAGCTTAGAGTTTGACTACGGGCAGTACTTC.

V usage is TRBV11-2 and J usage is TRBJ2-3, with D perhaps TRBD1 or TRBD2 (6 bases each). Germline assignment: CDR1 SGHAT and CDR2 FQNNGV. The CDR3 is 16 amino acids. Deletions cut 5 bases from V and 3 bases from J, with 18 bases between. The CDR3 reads CASSLSGGHRTDTQYF. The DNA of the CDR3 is TGTGCCAGCAGCCTTTCCGGGGGCCATCGAACAGATACGCAGTATTTT. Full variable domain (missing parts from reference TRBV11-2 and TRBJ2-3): EAGVAQSPRYKIIEKRQSVAFWCNPISGHATLYWYQQILGQGPKLLIQFQNNGVVDDSQLPKDRFSAERLKGVDSTLKIQPAKLEDSAVYLCASSLSGGHRTDTQYFGPGTRLTVL.

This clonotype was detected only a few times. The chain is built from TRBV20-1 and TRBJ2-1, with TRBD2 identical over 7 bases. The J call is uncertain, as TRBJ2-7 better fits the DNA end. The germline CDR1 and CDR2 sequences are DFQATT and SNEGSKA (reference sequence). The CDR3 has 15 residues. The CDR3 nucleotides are TGCAGTGCTAGAGATGGGCTAGCGGTTTACAATGAGCAGTACTTC. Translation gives CSARDGLAVYNEQYF.

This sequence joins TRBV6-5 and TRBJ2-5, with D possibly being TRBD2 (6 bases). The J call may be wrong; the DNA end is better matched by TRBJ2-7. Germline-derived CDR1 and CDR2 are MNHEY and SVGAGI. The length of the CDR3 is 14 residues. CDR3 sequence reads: CASSYRRGPYEQYF. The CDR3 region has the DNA TGTGCCAGCAGTTACAGGCGGGGACCCTACGAGCAGTACTTC.

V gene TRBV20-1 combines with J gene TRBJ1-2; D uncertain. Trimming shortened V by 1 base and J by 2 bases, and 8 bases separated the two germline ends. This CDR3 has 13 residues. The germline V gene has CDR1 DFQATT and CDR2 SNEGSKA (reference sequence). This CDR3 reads CSARVSSNYGYTF. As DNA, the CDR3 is TGCAGTGCTAGAGTTAGTTCGAACTATGGCTACACCTTC.

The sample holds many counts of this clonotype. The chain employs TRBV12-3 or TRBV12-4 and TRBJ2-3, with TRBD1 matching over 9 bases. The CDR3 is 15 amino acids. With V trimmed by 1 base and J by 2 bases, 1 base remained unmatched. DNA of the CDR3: TGTGCCAGCAGTTTAGGGGACAGGGACACAGATACGCAGTATTTT. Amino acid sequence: CASSLGDRDTDTQYF.

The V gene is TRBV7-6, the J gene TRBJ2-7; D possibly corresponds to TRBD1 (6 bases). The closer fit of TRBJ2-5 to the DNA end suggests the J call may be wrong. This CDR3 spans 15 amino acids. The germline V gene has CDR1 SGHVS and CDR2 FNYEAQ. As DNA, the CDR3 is TGTGCCAGCAGCTTAGCCGCGAGGACAGAAGAGACCCAGTACTTC. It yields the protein CASSLAARTEETQYF.

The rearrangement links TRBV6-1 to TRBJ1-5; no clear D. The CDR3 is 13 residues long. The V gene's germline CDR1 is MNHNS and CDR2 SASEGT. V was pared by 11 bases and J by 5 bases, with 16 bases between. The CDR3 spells CAARDNIDQPQHF. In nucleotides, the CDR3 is TGTGCCGCGAGGGATAACATCGATCAGCCCCAGCATTTT.

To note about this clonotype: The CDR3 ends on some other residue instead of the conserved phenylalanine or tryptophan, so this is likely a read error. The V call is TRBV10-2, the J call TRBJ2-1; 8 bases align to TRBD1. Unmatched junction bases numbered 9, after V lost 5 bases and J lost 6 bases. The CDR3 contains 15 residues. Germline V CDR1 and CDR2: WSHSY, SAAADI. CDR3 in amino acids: CASSLGQGFRNEQFL. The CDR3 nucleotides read TGCGCCAGCAGTCTCGGACAGGGTTTTCGCAATGAGCAGTTCCTC.

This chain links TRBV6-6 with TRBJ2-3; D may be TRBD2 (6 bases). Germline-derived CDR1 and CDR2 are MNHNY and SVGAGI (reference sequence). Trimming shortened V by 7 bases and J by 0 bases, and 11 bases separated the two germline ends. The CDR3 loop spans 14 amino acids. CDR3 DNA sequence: TGTGCCAGCACGGCTAGCGTAAGCACAGATACGCAGTATTTT. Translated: CASTASVSTDTQYF.

The CDR3 DNA sequence: TGTGCCACCAGTGATCCCGGGTTCGGCGGAGACACTAGCACAGATACGCAGTATTTT. Translating gives CATSDPGFGGDTSTDTQYF. This chain links TRBV24-1 with TRBJ2-3, with D unclear. The V gene lost 3 bases and the J gene lost 0 bases, with 21 bases spanning the gap. The CDR3 runs to 19 residues. Germline V gene data show CDR1 as KGHDR and CDR2 as SFDVKD.

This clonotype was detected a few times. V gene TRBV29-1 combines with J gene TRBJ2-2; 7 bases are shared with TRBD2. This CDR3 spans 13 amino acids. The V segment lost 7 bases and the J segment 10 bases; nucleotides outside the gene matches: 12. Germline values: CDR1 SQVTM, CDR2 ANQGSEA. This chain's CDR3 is CSGQGGANAELFF. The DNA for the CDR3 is TGCAGCGGCCAGGGAGGGGCAAATGCGGAGCTGTTTTTT.

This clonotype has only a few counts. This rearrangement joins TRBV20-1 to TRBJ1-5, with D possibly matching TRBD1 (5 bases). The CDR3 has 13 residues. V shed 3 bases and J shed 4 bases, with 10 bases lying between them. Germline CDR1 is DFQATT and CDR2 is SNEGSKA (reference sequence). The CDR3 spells CSARGQVNQPQHF. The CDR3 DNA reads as TGCAGTGCTAGGGGGCAGGTGAATCAGCCCCAGCATTTT.

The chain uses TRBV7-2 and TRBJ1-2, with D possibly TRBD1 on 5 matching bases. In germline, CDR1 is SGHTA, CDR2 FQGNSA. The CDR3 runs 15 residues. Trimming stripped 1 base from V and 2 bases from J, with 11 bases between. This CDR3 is CASSLGPTANYGYTF. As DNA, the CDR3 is TGTGCCAGCAGCTTAGGTCCGACAGCGAACTATGGCTACACCTTC.

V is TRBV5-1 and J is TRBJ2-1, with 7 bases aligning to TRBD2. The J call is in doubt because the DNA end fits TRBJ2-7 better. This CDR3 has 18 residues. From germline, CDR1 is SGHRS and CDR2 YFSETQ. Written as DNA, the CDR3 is TGCGCCAGCAGCTTGGTTCCAGCGGGAACGTCAAGCTACAATGAGCAGTACTTC. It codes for CASSLVPAGTSSYNEQYF.

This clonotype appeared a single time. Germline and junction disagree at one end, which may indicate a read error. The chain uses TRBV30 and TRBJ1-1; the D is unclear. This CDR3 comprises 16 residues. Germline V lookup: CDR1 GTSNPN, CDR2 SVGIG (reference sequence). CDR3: CTWSVSGRGMNTEAFF. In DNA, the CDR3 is TGTACCTGGAGTGTAAGTGGGAGAGGAATGAACACTGAAGCTTTCTTT.

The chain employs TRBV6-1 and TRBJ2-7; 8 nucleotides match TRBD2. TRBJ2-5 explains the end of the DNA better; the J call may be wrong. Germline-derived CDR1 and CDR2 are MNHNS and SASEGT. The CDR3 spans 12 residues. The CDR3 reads CATTGLAQTQYF. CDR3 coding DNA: TGTGCCACGACTGGACTAGCCCAGACCCAGTACTTC.

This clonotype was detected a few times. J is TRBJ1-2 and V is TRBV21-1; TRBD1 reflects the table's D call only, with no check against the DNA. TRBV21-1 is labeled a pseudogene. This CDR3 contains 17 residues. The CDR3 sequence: CASSKGTRTPKESGYTF. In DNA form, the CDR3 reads TGTGCCAGCAGCAAAGGGACTCGGACACCAAAAGAGAGTGGCTACACCTTC.

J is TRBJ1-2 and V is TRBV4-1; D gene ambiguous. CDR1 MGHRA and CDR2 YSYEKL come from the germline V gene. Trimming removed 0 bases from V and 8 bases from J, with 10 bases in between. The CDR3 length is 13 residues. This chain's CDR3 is CASSQDEGRGYTF. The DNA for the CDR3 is TGCGCCAGCAGCCAAGACGAGGGAAGGGGCTACACCTTC.